The present entry profiles one TCR beta chain with its context. The data were taken from a study of blood T cell repertoires in COVID-19. Looking at the study overall: The origin of the acute and convalescent COVID-19 samples was the United States, Italy and Spain.

The CDR3 totals 14 residues. V lost 5 bases and J lost 6; bases outside the gene matches: 5. Germline loops: CDR1 SQVTM, CDR2 ANQGSEA. Original data processing: Researchers report that nucleated cell counts were estimated from reference gene primer amplification. Clones were sequenced by immunoSEQ multiplex PCR, and TCRdb holds only the in-frame ones, with some missing. The DNA gave D and trimming, while V, J and clone size come from that table. The repertoire has 150,000 to 200,000 clones, about nine tenths of them found once; the top ten carry around 1.9%. The receptor's source is a man between 65 and 79 years old with active or convalescent COVID-19. The rearrangement joins TRBV29-1 to TRBJ2-1; 12 bases align to TRBD2. The specimen sequenced was peripheral blood. The CDR3 region is CSVKLAGGLNEQFF. CDR3 in DNA: TGCAGCGTTAAACTAGCGGGAGGCCTCAATGAGCAGTTCTTC.